This TCR beta chain was profiled in a study of vaccination and CD4 T cells after COVID-19. Study-wide context: Collection of post-COVID samples occurred a median around 91 days after diagnosis, spanning a range of 35 to 161.

The Oncomine TCR Beta short-read assay was what sequenced the DNA obtained from cultured CD4+ T cells. Cultured CD4+ T cells yielded the extracted genomic DNA. From the PCR reads, TCRdb called clonotypes with MiXCR, one entry per CDR3 protein. The sample lists some 9,300 distinct CDR3 sequences, around 55% occurring once. Germline lookup yields CDR1 MNHNS and CDR2 SASEGT. V lost 7 bases and J lost 7, with 13 bases in between. The CDR3 sequence is 12 residues long. Treatment indicated: roughly 10-day PBMC culture with coronavirus spike peptide pools or control peptides (ViraFEST assay). Study findings and constraints: Median SARS-CoV-2-reactive clonotype numbers went up from roughly 19 to 38, but not significantly.

This clonotype was picked up a small number of times. Its antigen is as yet unknown. This TCR came from a human donor who had recovered from COVID-19. Sequencing input: CD4+ T cells from blood, cultured in vitro. The genes are TRBV6-1 and TRBJ1-2, with D possibly matching TRBD1 (5 bases). The CDR3 sequence: CASTGSGSGYTF. The CDR3 bases are TGTGCCAGCACTGGGTCAGGGTCTGGCTACACCTTC.